Each of the 20 T cell receptor beta chains below was sequenced from the same sample in a study of T cells in Graves' hyperthyroidism and ophthalmopathy. Amplified TCR beta CDR3 regions derived from RNA transcripts. The TCR CDR3 was amplified in a first-round RT-PCR using the HTBI primer set. MiXCR was run by TCRdb on the multiplex PCR reads, yielding one entry per CDR3 protein. The sample contains hundreds of thousands of distinct CDR3 sequences, more than 15% of which appear only once. Sequences were obtained from blood. The receptors shown here come from a woman aged 18 to 35 with Graves' ophthalmopathy.

This clonotype was recorded once. The junction does not match germline at one end; this may be a read error. The chain is built from TRBV5-8 and TRBJ1-5, with no clear D. Per germline, CDR1 SGHTS and CDR2 YDEGEE. The CDR3 is 15 residues long. The CDR3 reads CASSQVMRVDQPQHF. The CDR3 nucleotides are TGCGCCAGCAGCCAAGTCATGCGGGTCGATCAGCCCCAGCATTTT.

This chain uses TRBV7-3 with TRBJ2-1; TRBD2 matches 11 bases. The J segment lost 5 bases and the V segment lost 5 bases, leaving 8 bases of the junction unmatched. The CDR3 extends over 16 amino acids. Germline CDR1 is SGHTA and CDR2 is FQGTGA. CDR3 residues: CASSLIAGGPNNEQFF. CDR3 bases: TGTGCCAGCAGCCTGATAGCGGGAGGGCCGAACAATGAGCAGTTCTTC.

At least ten counts were recorded for this clonotype. V is TRBV2 and J is TRBJ2-7; 7 bases are shared with TRBD2. The trim removed 6 bases at V and 0 bases at J, leaving 8 bases unmatched. Germline V CDR1 and CDR2: SNHLY, FYNNEI. CDR3 length: 15 amino acids. The CDR3 is CASSRSGVSSYEQYF. The DNA of the CDR3 is TGTGCCAGCAGCCGGAGCGGGGTCAGCTCCTACGAGCAGTACTTC.

J is TRBJ1-1 and V is TRBV20-1, with a weak D call TRBD1 (5 bases). Germline-derived CDR1 and CDR2 are DFQATT and SNEGSKA (reference sequence). The V and J ends lost 6 bases and 5 bases respectively, with 19 bases between them. This CDR3 is built from 14 residues. Here the CDR3 reads CSAITGLGRTEAFF. The CDR3 nucleotides read TGCAGTGCGATAACAGGTTTAGGTAGGACTGAAGCTTTCTTT.

Concerning this clonotype itself: The conserved phenylalanine or tryptophan normally closing the CDR3 is absent here, so this likely arose from a read error. This chain connects TRBV19 to TRBJ2-4, with D uncertain. CDR3 length: 15 amino acids. From germline, CDR1 is LNHDA and CDR2 SQIVND (reference sequence). Trimming cost V 4 bases and J 0 bases, with 10 bases left between them. In DNA, the CDR3 is TGTGCCAGTAGTAAGGGTACGGAAGCCAAAAACATTCAGTACCTC. It specifies CASSKGTEAKNIQYL.

There are many counts of this clonotype. CDR3 DNA sequence: TGTGCCATCAGTGAAAGACAGGGAGACCAAGAGACCCAGTACTTC. Translating it yields CAISERQGDQETQYF. The chain links TRBV10-3 to TRBJ2-5, with 7 bases lining up with TRBD1. J was trimmed by 0 bases and V by 3 bases; bases with no gene match: 4. Germline CDR1 and CDR2: ENHRY and SYGVKD. This CDR3 contains 15 residues.

The rearrangement joins TRBV6-2 or TRBV6-3 to TRBJ2-3, with D unclear. Germline CDR1 MNHEY, CDR2 SVGEGT. The V and J ends lost 4 bases and 3 bases respectively, with 14 bases between them. The CDR3 is 15 residues long. CDR3 sequence (DNA): TGTGCCAGCAGTTGGATCGACAAGGGAACAGATACGCAGTATTTT. Its translation is CASSWIDKGTDTQYF.

This clonotype occurred a few times. Mismatch with germline at one junction end may stem from a read error. V gene TRBV18 combines with J gene TRBJ2-1, with 10 nucleotides matching TRBD2. This CDR3 has 18 residues. Germline V gene sequence: CDR1 KGHSH, CDR2 LQKENI. The CDR3 sequence is CASSPWDSGGLSYNEQSF. For the CDR3, the DNA is TGTGCCAGCTCACCGTGGGATAGCGGGGGGCTTTCCTACAATGAGCAGTCCTTC.

Comment on this clonotype: A clone one base away is much larger, so this may be a read error. The gene calls are TRBV2 and TRBJ1-1; D unresolved. The CDR3 contains 12 residues. Germline V CDR1 and CDR2: SNHLY, FYNNEI. The DNA of the CDR3 is TGTGCCAGCGGTGAAGCGGGTACTGAAGCTTTCTTT. As protein: CASGEAGTEAFF. The full variable domain, in which reference TRBV2 and TRBJ1-1 provide the parts outside the CDR3, is EPEVTQTPSHQVTQMGQEVILRCVPISNHLYFYWYRQILGQKVEFLVSFYNNEISEKSEIFDDQFSVERPDGSNFTLKIRSTKLEDSAMYFCASGEAGTEAFFGQGTRLTVV.

This chain uses TRBV29-1 with TRBJ2-3; 8 bases agree with TRBD1. V trimming: 8 bases; J trimming: 3 bases; junction bases outside the gene matches: 4. The CDR3 is 12 amino acids. CDR1 and CDR2 from the germline V gene are SQVTM and ANQGSEA. The CDR3 here is CSPRQGTDTQYF. The CDR3 DNA reads as TGCAGCCCCCGACAGGGGACAGATACGCAGTATTTT.

This clonotype showed up just a few times. The V and J genes are TRBV11-2 and TRBJ1-2; TRBD1 matches 12 bases. CDR3 length: 15 amino acids. V was clipped by 7 bases and J by 8 bases; unmatched bases: 11. The V gene's germline CDR1 is SGHAT and CDR2 FQNNGV. The DNA of the CDR3 is TGTGCCAGCACCGAACCGGGACAGGGGGCTCTAGGCTACACCTTC. Its translation: CASTEPGQGALGYTF. Combining the CDR3 with reference TRBV11-2 and TRBJ1-2 gives the whole variable domain EAGVAQSPRYKIIEKRQSVAFWCNPISGHATLYWYQQILGQGPKLLIQFQNNGVVDDSQLPKDRFSAERLKGVDSTLKIQPAKLEDSAVYLCASTEPGQGALGYTFGSGTRLTVV.

This chain connects TRBV3-1 to TRBJ2-3; 10 bases are shared with TRBD2. J was trimmed by 1 base and V by 10 bases; bases with no gene match: 8. The CDR3 covers 15 residues. The germline V gene encodes CDR1 LGHDT and CDR2 YNNKEL (reference sequence). The CDR3 sequence: CATGPGTSGTDTQYF. The CDR3, as DNA: TGTGCCACCGGCCCAGGGACTAGCGGCACAGATACGCAGTATTTT.

This clonotype was seen at least ten times. The J gene is TRBJ1-1, the V gene TRBV6-1; D is unclear. Germline V CDR1 and CDR2: MNHNS, SASEGT. V lost 7 bases and J lost 3, with 6 bases in between. This CDR3 is built from 11 residues. The CDR3 DNA sequence: TGTGCCAGCAAAAGAGACACTGAAGCTTTCTTT. It translates to CASKRDTEAFF.

This clonotype was found a few times. This may be a read error: a much more frequent sequence differs by one nucleotide. J is TRBJ1-1 and V is TRBV12-3 or TRBV12-4; D gene uncertain. The CDR3 is made up of 17 amino acids. The CDR3 reads CASKERTESLRNTGAFF. The CDR3, as DNA: TGTGCCAGCAAGGAGAGAACAGAATCCCTACGAAACACTGGAGCTTTCTTT.

To note about this clonotype: One junction end disagrees with the germline gene, perhaps due to a read error. This chain uses TRBV30 with TRBJ2-5; 8 positions match TRBD2. Germline V gene data show CDR1 as GTSNPN and CDR2 as SVGIG (reference sequence). This CDR3 is 15 amino acids long. The CDR3 sequence is CAGGSGGTDQETQYF. The CDR3 DNA reads TGTGCCGGGGGGAGCGGGGGCACGGACCAGGAGACCCAGTACTTC.

This clonotype has a handful of counts. V usage is TRBV6-1 and J usage is TRBJ1-2; 8 positions agree with TRBD1. The V gene's germline CDR1 is MNHNS and CDR2 SASEGT. With V trimmed by 6 bases and J by 3 bases, 6 bases remained unmatched. This CDR3 has 14 residues. In DNA form, the CDR3 reads TGTGCCAGCAGGCCGCAGGGGGCAGACTATGGCTACACCTTC. It yields the protein CASRPQGADYGYTF.

This clonotype was seen repeatedly, ten times or more. The chain carries TRBV7-9 and TRBJ2-1; 8 bases agree with TRBD2. Germline V gene sequence: CDR1 SEHNR, CDR2 FQNEAQ (reference sequence). After removal of 2 bases from V and 5 bases from J, the junction contained 17 bases not matched to a gene. This CDR3 region has 19 residues. The CDR3 protein is CASSLLVLSTSGSDNEQFF. DNA of the CDR3: TGTGCCAGCAGCTTACTGGTTTTGAGTACTAGCGGATCCGACAATGAGCAGTTCTTC.

The gene calls are TRBV20-1 and TRBJ2-7; unclear D gene. Per germline, CDR1 DFQATT and CDR2 SNEGSKA (reference sequence). The V and J ends lost 0 bases and 0 bases respectively, with 12 bases between them. The CDR3 runs 15 residues. CDR3 sequence reads: CSARDRATSSYEQYF. Written as DNA, the CDR3 is TGCAGTGCTAGAGATCGGGCGACGAGCTCCTACGAGCAGTACTTC.

In regard to this clonotype: A much more abundant neighbour one base away suggests this may be a read error. V gene TRBV11-1 combines with J gene TRBJ1-1, with 7 bases identical to TRBD1. The CDR3 consists of 15 residues. Germline CDR1 reads SGHAT; CDR2 reads FQDESV (reference sequence). Trimming at V came to 1 base and at J to 3 bases, leaving 5 bases not matched to a gene. The CDR3 protein is CASSLERGRDTEAFF. CDR3 coding DNA: TGTGCCAGCAGCTTAGAAAGGGGGCGAGACACTGAAGCTTTCTTT.

This rearrangement joins TRBV7-2 to TRBJ2-1, with 7 bases matching TRBD2. Germline CDR1 is SGHTA and CDR2 is FQGNSA. V lost 0 bases, J lost 3 bases, and 14 bases stayed unmatched. The CDR3 has 19 amino acids. DNA of the CDR3: TGTGCCAGCAGCTTAGCGGGGAGGGGTCAATTCTCTTTCTACAATGAGCAGTTCTTC. It yields the protein CASSLAGRGQFSFYNEQFF.